This TCR beta chain was captured by sequencing in a study of cytomegalovirus exposure and HLA in healthy donors. Study-level background: Genotyping of roughly 400 donors showed that roughly 80% belonged to the Caucasian-associated ancestry cluster.

Study-level points and caveats: A highly shared variant cluster was judged a likely technical artifact. Listed as cytomegalovirus-associated were 150 or so TCR beta chains.

In the case of this clone: What it binds is not known.

Researchers ran the PCR with 60 Vbeta and 13 Jbeta primers. Sequenced by immunoSEQ multiplex PCR; TCRdb stores in-frame clones only, minus some. The data contain under 200,000 clones, around four fifths of them singletons. The CDR3 length is 13 residues. Looked up from germline, CDR1 is MNHEY and CDR2 is SVGAGI. Losses at the gene ends were 6 bases for V and 5 bases for J; bases not matched to a gene: 7. This rearrangement joins TRBV6-5 to TRBJ2-7; 7 bases map to TRBD2. The specimen sequenced was PBMCs. The sequence came from a man between 18 and 35 years old in good health and CMV-seronegative. CDR3 nucleotide sequence: TGTGCCAGCAGGGGGGGGGTTTTGCACGAGCAGTACTTC. This encodes CASRGGVLHEQYF.